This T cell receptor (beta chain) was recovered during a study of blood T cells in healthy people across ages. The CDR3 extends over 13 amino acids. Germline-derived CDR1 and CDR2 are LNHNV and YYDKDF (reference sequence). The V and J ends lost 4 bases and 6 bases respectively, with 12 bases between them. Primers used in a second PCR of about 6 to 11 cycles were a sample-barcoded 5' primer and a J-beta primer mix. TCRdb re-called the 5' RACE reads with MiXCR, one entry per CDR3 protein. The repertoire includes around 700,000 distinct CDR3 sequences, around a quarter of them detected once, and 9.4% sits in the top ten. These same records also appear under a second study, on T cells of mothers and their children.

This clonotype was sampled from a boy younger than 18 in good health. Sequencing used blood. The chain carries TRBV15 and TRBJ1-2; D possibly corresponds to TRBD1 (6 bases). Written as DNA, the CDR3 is TGTGCCACCAGCACGGGGGGCGTGAATGGCTACACCTTC. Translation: CATSTGGVNGYTF.